In its sample, the clone carrying this T cell receptor (beta chain) was seen many times. Its antigen remains unknown. This specimen belongs to a study of T cells after yellow fever vaccination. As for the study in general: Fractions with few cells were prepared using SMART-Seq v4 Ultra Low Input.

V gave up 3 bases and J gave up 6 bases, with 12 bases separating them. The length of the CDR3 is 13 residues. The 5'RACE template-switching step produced TCR cDNA and added a universal primer site and UMIs. One entry per CDR3 protein, called by TCRdb with MiXCR from the 5' RACE reads. The sample yields about 340,000 distinct CDR3 sequences, 3% to 4.5% seen once. Study observations and caveats: Weaker overall was a secondary response that nonetheless peaked faster, on day 5 versus 15. There was a possibility that FACS-sorted repertoires contained abundant clonotypes contaminating from the bulk population.

Sequenced material: PBMCs, taken 5 days after the yellow fever booster vaccination. The TCR originated in a man younger than 30 who received the YFV17D yellow fever vaccine. This rearrangement joins TRBV12-3 or TRBV12-4 to TRBJ2-7, with D perhaps matching TRBD1 (6 bases). CDR3 residues: CASSFRPGAEQYF. In DNA form, the CDR3 reads TGTGCCAGCAGTTTTCGCCCAGGGGCCGAGCAGTACTTC.